The following is a T cell receptor beta chain sequence with its context. This clonotype was observed a handful of times. The clone's antigen remains unknown. One base away there is no much larger clone; base qualities are not given. Amplification of TCR beta CDR3 regions was carried out from RNA transcripts. The first round of RT-PCR for the TCR CDR3 was performed with the HTBI primer set and the Qiagen OneStep RT-PCR kit. Libraries were constructed in a second round of multiplex PCR, after which size selection and purification were carried out. The libraries were sequenced on an Illumina HiSeq2000 using paired-end 100 bp reads. In the original analysis: SOAPnuke was used to process the raw data, removing reads that contained adapters or uncalled bases, had a mean Phred below 15, or lacked an exact match to the constant primer or identifier. COPE v1.2.5 was used to merge the high-quality paired reads, and each unique nucleotide sequence was defined as a clonotype. Clonotypes were aligned to IMGT TRBV, TRBD and TRBJ reference segments using MiTCR v1.1. Analysis was restricted to V-J combinations with a frequency above 0.0001, which covered approximately 99% of repertoires. A TCS score was defined as the ratio between F50 (clonal expansion) and ExV (chaos), using BLOSUM62-based TCRdist between CDR3 peptides within each V-J. Welch's t-statistics and random forest reduced around 550 V-J features to 10 to 15, which were used in a naive Bayes classifier (R e1071). TCRdb applied fastp at Q25 and MiXCR to the public reads, then kept only in-frame beta chains. CDR3 protein sequences are deduplicated, and each keeps its most common genes and DNA. The V and J calls come from TCRdb's annotation, not from the publication. The sample table contains hundreds of thousands of distinct CDR3 sequences; only one count was recorded for less than 20% of them. Of the sample, about 45% is held by the ten largest clones.

There are 14 amino acids in the CDR3, from cysteine to phenylalanine inclusive. Only the CDR3 DNA stays, 42 bases, in frame from base 1. The germline V gene (reference sequence) provides CDR1 LGHDT and CDR2 YNNKEL. From V the trimming removes 2 bases and from J it removes 4 bases, while the gene matches leave 5 bases of the junction unaccounted for. This record comes from a study of T cells in Graves' hyperthyroidism and ophthalmopathy (dated by TCRdb to between 2018 and 2021). In terms of the full investigation: Peripheral blood samples were taken at the time of initial diagnosis, prior to any treatment. To identify TCR V-J signatures that set the groups apart, the researchers used a discovery cohort of about a hundred patients, made up of roughly 40 with Graves' ophthalmopathy and about 59 with stable Graves' hyperthyroidism. Prospective prediction of ophthalmopathy was tested in an independent validation cohort of 18 to 20 hyperthyroidism patients and roughly 16 patients who later progressed to ophthalmopathy. The 75 to 100 discovery patients were randomly split 7:3 into training and test sets. Thyroid tissue and blood T-cell repertoires from several Graves' hyperthyroidism patients were also compared in the study. After blood sampling, hyperthyroidism patients were treated with methimazole at a starting dose of 30 mg daily, and ophthalmopathy patients were treated with high-dose intravenous methylprednisolone. The paper reports TCR Vbeta CDR3 sequencing of more than 120 peripheral blood samples: 43 ophthalmopathy, roughly 80 hyperthyroidism and around 17 progressor patients. What the work shows at the level of the full study, not this receptor alone: In validation, the model predicted progression to ophthalmopathy with approximately 69% sensitivity and about 73% specificity, a median of 6.5 months before onset. Sample size was not statistically predetermined, and blinding of investigators to group allocation was not performed. A 13 V-J signature model separated ophthalmopathy from stable hyperthyroidism, with approximately 87% sensitivity and about 81% specificity in cross-validation and 80%/75% in testing. Most expanded thyroid clonotypes (frequency above 0.001) were also found in blood, which suggests that blood repertoires may mirror thyroid immune responses.

In the ophthalmopathy patients, disease was moderately to severely active, with a Clinical Activity Score of 3 or more, a NOSPECS grade of 4 or more, and a duration of less than 3 months. Any patient with an uncontrolled infection, another autoimmune disease, pregnancy or lactation was excluded. Clinical symptoms, serum thyroxine and TRAb, thyroid ultrasound, and orbital computed tomography formed the basis for the diagnoses. Ficoll-Paque density gradient centrifugation was used to isolate PBMCs from about 9.4 ml of fresh peripheral blood. Total RNA was extracted using Trizol reagent, and RNA quality was assessed on an Agilent 2100 Bioanalyzer.

This receptor chain uses TRBV3-1 and TRBJ2-7; 7 nucleotides in the junction match TRBD1. The source material was blood. The sequence was collected from a man aged 40-49 years with Graves' ophthalmopathy. The DNA sequence follows: TGTGCCAGCAGCCAATTTGGGACAGAATACGAGCAGTACTTC. It codes for CASSQFGTEYEQYF.